These T cell receptor beta chains were read from a single sample in a study of T-cell reconstitution after alpha-beta-depleted transplantation in children. TCRdb re-called the PCR reads through MiXCR, storing one row per CDR3 protein. The data contain tens of thousands of distinct CDR3 sequences, about 9.3% of them singletons. The sequenced sample was PBMCs, mostly from graft donor cells, obtained 60 days after TCRalphabeta/CD19-depleted stem cell transplant. Source of these receptors: a male patient between 2 and 10 years old who had a stem cell transplant for chronic granulomatous disease, so the T cells may come from the graft donor. The CDR3 runs from the conserved cysteine through the conserved F or W. A D gene is named only where the DNA matches it firmly. A clone size is listed for some rows: how often the clone was seen (once, few, many), or a class if it is expanded.

D	size	J	V	DNA	CDR3
-	few	TRBJ1-1	TRBV27	TGTGCCAGCAGTTTCGGGGGTATGAACACTGAAGCTTTCTTT	CASSFGGMNTEAFF
-	few	TRBJ2-5	TRBV30	TGTGCCTGGAGTGTACGTCAGGGTGTCGGGGAGACCCAGTACTTC	CAWSVRQGVGETQYF
-	many	TRBJ2-7	TRBV6-2/TRBV6-3	TGTGCCAGCAGTTATTTCTCCTACGAGCAGTACTTC	CASSYFSYEQYF
TRBD2	many	TRBJ2-3	TRBV20-1	TGCAGTGCTTCCCGACTAGCGGGAGTCATAGATACGCAGTATTTT	CSASRLAGVIDTQYF
-	many	TRBJ2-3	TRBV9	TGTGCCAGCAGCACACAGGTCGGGACAGATACGCAGTATTTT	CASSTQVGTDTQYF
-	once	TRBJ2-7	TRBV14	TGTGCCAGCAGCCAAGGGTCCTCCGAGCAGAACTTC	CASSQGSSEQNF
TRBD2	many	TRBJ2-1	TRBV5-1	TGCGCCAGCAGCCGCACCCAGAAAGCCCTAGCGGGAGTTAATGAGCAGTTCTTC	CASSRTQKALAGVNEQFF
-	many	TRBJ2-1	TRBV4-1	TGCGCCAGCAGCCGCCTTTGGGGGGGCGTTTGGAATGAGCAGTTCTTC	CASSRLWGGVWNEQFF
-	few	TRBJ2-7	TRBV6-1	TGTGCCGGCTCGATTGGAGGGGGCAGCTACGAGCAGTACTTC	CAGSIGGGSYEQYF
-	many	TRBJ2-5	TRBV18	TGTGCCAGCTCTCATGGGCGAGGACCAAAAGAGACCCAGTACTTC	CASSHGRGPKETQYF
-	few	TRBJ2-7	TRBV6-1	TGTGCCAGCAGAGGGGACAACCGTTGGAGCTTACGCGAGCAGTACTTC	CASRGDNRWSLREQYF
-	-	TRBJ2-3	TRBV7-3	TGTGCCAGCAGCTTAGCGGGAAGGAGCACAGATACGCAGTATTTT	CASSLAGRSTDTQYF
TRBD1	-	TRBJ1-2	TRBV20-1	TGCAGTGCACAGGACAGGGCTGTTAACTATGGCTACACCTTC	CSAQDRAVNYGYTF
-	few	TRBJ2-3	TRBV5-1	TGCGCCAGCAGACGGGGAGGTGGTAGCGGCAGCACAGATACGCAGTATTTT	CASRRGGGSGSTDTQYF
TRBD1	many	TRBJ2-7	TRBV20-1	TGCAGTGCTAGAGATAACAGGGGGCCCTCCTACGAGCAGTACTTC	CSARDNRGPSYEQYF
TRBD1	many	TRBJ2-1	TRBV5-1	TGCGCCAGCAGCCCCGGGACAGGGCTAGGCAATGAGCAGTTCTTC	CASSPGTGLGNEQFF
-	-	TRBJ1-2	TRBV5-1	TGCGCCAGCAGCTTTCAGCTGGGGGCGGACTTTAACTATGGCTACACCTTC	CASSFQLGADFNYGYTF
-	few	TRBJ2-7	TRBV14	TGTGCCAGCAGCCCACCGGACGGCGACGAGCAGTACTTC	CASSPPDGDEQYF
-	many	TRBJ2-7	TRBV27	TGTGCCAGCAGTTTCGGACAGACCTACGAGCAGTACTTC	CASSFGQTYEQYF
-	many	TRBJ2-3	TRBV12-3/TRBV12-4	TGTGCCAGCAGTTTAGAAGGGCGCACAGATACGCAGTATTTT	CASSLEGRTDTQYF
-	many	TRBJ2-1	TRBV12-3/TRBV12-4	TGTGCCAGCAGTTTAGGACCCCCACATGGGGGCAATGAGCAGTTCTTC	CASSLGPPHGGNEQFF
-	-	TRBJ2-3	TRBV29-1	TGCAGCGGCGGTGAGGGGGGGTTCGCAGATACGCAGTATTTT	CSGGEGGFADTQYF
TRBD1	many	TRBJ2-1	TRBV7-2	TGTGCCAGCAGCTCCCGGGGACAGCAGTTGTCGTTCTTC	CASSSRGQQLSFF
TRBD2	many	TRBJ2-2	TRBV11-2	TGTGCCAGCAGCTTACCCGGGAGGGCCTCCTTCGGGGAGCTGTTTTTT	CASSLPGRASFGELFF
TRBD1	-	TRBJ1-5	TRBV24-1	TGTGCCACCTCTCCGGGACAGCCCCTTCCCTTT	CATSPGQPLPF
TRBD2	many	TRBJ2-7	TRBV5-1	TGCGCCAGCAGCGGTGGGGTTACTAGCGGGTACGAGCAGTACTTC	CASSGGVTSGYEQYF
-	many	TRBJ2-5	TRBV7-2	TGTGCCAGCAGCTCAAGGCCCCGGGCTGTAGCAGAGACCCAGTACTTC	CASSSRPRAVAETQYF
TRBD1	many	TRBJ1-1	TRBV27	TGTGCCAGCCTTCGAACAGTTTTTCGACAGGGGGTAAAGACTGAAGCTTTCTTT	CASLRTVFRQGVKTEAFF
-	many	TRBJ2-3	TRBV5-6	TGTGCCAGCAGCTCGATACTATCGACCCAAACAGATACGCAGTATTTT	CASSSILSTQTDTQYF
-	many	TRBJ1-3	TRBV7-6	TGTGCCAGCAGCCGCGGCAGCTCTGGAAACACCATATATTTT	CASSRGSSGNTIYF
TRBD1	few	TRBJ1-1	TRBV18	TGTGCCAGCTCGCGACAGGGATTGAACACTGAAGCTTTCTTT	CASSRQGLNTEAFF
TRBD2	many	TRBJ2-2	TRBV5-1	TGCGCCAGCAGCCTCCCGGGGGGAACCGGGGAGCTGTTTTTT	CASSLPGGTGELFF
-	many	TRBJ2-7	TRBV21-1	TGTGCCAGCAGCAATTGCCCTGCGGGACTAGCGGGAACCGAGCAGTACTTC	CASSNCPAGLAGTEQYF
TRBD1	many	TRBJ2-7	TRBV3-1	TGTGCCAGCAGCCAAGACCGGGGACAGGGTAGGGAGCAGTACTTC	CASSQDRGQGREQYF
TRBD2	many	TRBJ2-1	TRBV5-1	TGCGCCAGCAGCGATGTCACTAGCGGAAATCCCCGATACTACAATGAGCAGTTCTTC	CASSDVTSGNPRYYNEQFF
TRBD2	many	TRBJ2-5	TRBV20-1	TGCAGTATGCGCGTTGGACTAGCAACGGAGACCCAGTACTTC	CSMRVGLATETQYF
-	many	TRBJ2-2	TRBV20-1	TGCAGTGCTATGCAGCCCGGGGAGCTGTTTTTT	CSAMQPGELFF
TRBD1	many	TRBJ1-4	TRBV10-3	TGTGCCATCAGTGAGGGACAGGGGGCTAATGAAAAACTGTTTTTT	CAISEGQGANEKLFF
-	many	TRBJ1-2	TRBV12-3/TRBV12-4	TGTGCCAGCAGTTTATGGAACTATGGCTACACCTTC	CASSLWNYGYTF
TRBD2	few	TRBJ2-3	TRBV6-1	TGTGCCAGCAGTCGACTAGCGGGATCGTCAGATACGCAGTATTTT	CASSRLAGSSDTQYF
-	-	TRBJ1-2	TRBV3-1	TGTGCCAGCAGCCAAGTTTACGGGAAGGCCAACTATGGCTACACCTTC	CASSQVYGKANYGYTF
-	many	TRBJ2-7	TRBV6-1	TGTGCCAGCAGTCGGGGGAGCAGAGCCTACGAGCAGTACTTC	CASSRGSRAYEQYF
-	once	TRBJ2-3	TRBV5-4	TGTGCCAGCAGCTTAACGACTTTAGATACGCAGTATTTT	CASSLTTLDTQYF
-	many	TRBJ2-3	TRBV5-6	TGTGCCAGCAGCTTGGGCTGGGAGAATCTAGATACGCAGTATTTT	CASSLGWENLDTQYF
-	-	TRBJ2-1	TRBV5-4	TGTGCCAGCAGCTTACAGGGCAAACCCTACAATGAGCAGTTCTTC	CASSLQGKPYNEQFF
-	few	TRBJ1-6	TRBV27	TGTGCCAGCAGTTTGGAAAGGTCGGGTCGAGATTCACCCCTCCACTTT	CASSLERSGRDSPLHF
TRBD1	few	TRBJ1-6	TRBV4-3	TGCGCCAGCAGCCAAGGGACAGGTAGAGCACCCCTCCACTTT	CASSQGTGRAPLHF
-	many	TRBJ2-5	TRBV9	TGTGCCAGCAGCGCTCAGCCGGGGCTCTCAGAGACCCAGTACTTC	CASSAQPGLSETQYF
-	many	TRBJ2-5	TRBV7-2	TGTGCCAGCAGCCAGCACAGGGCCCAAGAGACCCAGTACTTC	CASSQHRAQETQYF
TRBD2	many	TRBJ2-1	TRBV7-8	TGTGCCAGCAGCTTATTAGCGGGACCCTCCTACAATGAGCAGTTCTTC	CASSLLAGPSYNEQFF
TRBD1	few	TRBJ1-2	TRBV4-2	TGTGCCAGCAGCCAAGACCCGGGACAGCCATATGGCTACACCTTC	CASSQDPGQPYGYTF
TRBD2	-	TRBJ2-7	TRBV6-1	TGTGCCAGCAGTGAAGCGCGGGAGTTTAAGACTAGCACTATCAACGAGCAGTACTTC	CASSEAREFKTSTINEQYF
-	few	TRBJ2-6	TRBV6-5	TGTGCCAGCAGTTACTCGGGGTCTGGGGCCAACGTCCTGACTTTC	CASSYSGSGANVLTF
-	many	TRBJ1-5	TRBV6-5	TGTGCCAGCAGTTACTTCTTCTCCCCGGGGGATCAGCCCCAGCATTTT	CASSYFFSPGDQPQHF
-	few	TRBJ2-7	TRBV5-2	TGTGCCAGCGGCCTTGGGCAGGGAAACGGCGAGCAGTACTTC	CASGLGQGNGEQYF
-	many	TRBJ2-1	TRBV27	TGTGCCAGCAAGCCAGGAGGGAGCTCCTACAATGAGCAGTTCTTC	CASKPGGSSYNEQFF
TRBD1	-	TRBJ1-1	TRBV5-6	TGTGCCAGCAGCTATGGACAGGGGGTGACTGAAGCTTTCTTT	CASSYGQGVTEAFF
-	many	TRBJ2-1	TRBV11-2	TGTGCCAGCAGGTTAGGACTCTCCGGAGGGTACAATGAGCAGTTCTTC	CASRLGLSGGYNEQFF